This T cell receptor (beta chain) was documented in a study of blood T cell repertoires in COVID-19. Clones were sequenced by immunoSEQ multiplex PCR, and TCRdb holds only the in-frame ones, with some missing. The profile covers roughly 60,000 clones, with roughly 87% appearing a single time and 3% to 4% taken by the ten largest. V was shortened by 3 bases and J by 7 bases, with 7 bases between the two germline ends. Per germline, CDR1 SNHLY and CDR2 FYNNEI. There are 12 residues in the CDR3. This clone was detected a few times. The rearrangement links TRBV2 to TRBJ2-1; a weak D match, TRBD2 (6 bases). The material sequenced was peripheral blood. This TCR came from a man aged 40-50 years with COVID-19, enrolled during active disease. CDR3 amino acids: CASSDAGNEQFF. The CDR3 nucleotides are TGTGCCAGCAGTGATGCGGGAAATGAGCAGTTCTTC.